The clone carrying this T cell receptor (beta chain) showed up just once. No antigen is known for it. Data came from immunoSEQ multiplex PCR; TCRdb stores just in-frame clones and leaves some out. The sample carries some 15,000 clones, more than 50% recorded once. V trimming: 1 base; J trimming: 2 bases; junction bases outside the gene matches: 5. This CDR3 comprises 15 residues. Per the germline V gene, CDR1 is LNHDA and CDR2 is SQIVND (reference sequence). Recipient PBMCs carried a CFSE label and met irradiated graft donor PBMCs for more than five days before FACS sorting. This specimen comes from a study of Tregs in tolerant kidney transplant recipients.

Source: CD4+ T cells from blood cultured with allogeneic cells, taken before the transplant. This chain joins TRBV19 and TRBJ2-7; 7 bases map to TRBD2. The sequence derives from a human patient who received a combined kidney and bone marrow transplant. CDR3 region: CASSIGRTSPYEQYF. In DNA form, the CDR3 reads TGTGCCAGTAGTATAGGCCGGACTAGTCCCTACGAGCAGTACTTC.